Following are 10 T cell receptor beta chains from one sample sequenced in a study of CD8 T cells in Susac syndrome. Random hexamers were used to reverse transcribe about 0.45 to 1 ug of RNA. A single record per CDR3 protein comes from TCRdb applying MiXCR to the immunoSEQ multiplex PCR reads. The data show 150,000 to 190,000 distinct CDR3 sequences, with roughly 94% seen just once and 0.2% to 0.25% held by the top ten. Sequencing was carried out using CD8+ T cells from PBMCs. The receptors were sampled from a human donor with multiple sclerosis.

V is TRBV9 and J is TRBJ2-2, with TRBD2 matching over 9 bases. The CDR3 runs 16 residues. Per germline, CDR1 SGDLS and CDR2 YYNGEE. Trimming took 4 bases from V and 7 from J; bases not matched to a gene: 11. Here the CDR3 reads CASSPPGGGAHGELFF. DNA of the CDR3: TGTGCCAGCAGCCCCCCGGGCGGGGGGGCCCACGGGGAGCTGTTTTTT.

This clonotype was seen a single time. The CDR3 nucleotides read TGTGCCAGCAGTACCCCGGGACGGCGAGGCACTGAAGCTTTCTTT. Its translation is CASSTPGRRGTEAFF. The chain joins TRBV27 to TRBJ1-1; TRBD1 is a possible D gene (5 bases). CDR1 is MNHEY, CDR2 SMNVEV, per germline (reference sequence). This CDR3 comprises 15 residues. The V and J ends lost 5 bases and 4 bases respectively, with 17 bases between them.

This chain links TRBV20-1 with TRBJ2-7; the match to TRBD1 covers 8 bases. The CDR3 length is 16 residues. In germline, CDR1 is DFQATT, CDR2 SNEGSKA (reference sequence). Losses at the gene ends were 2 bases for V and 2 bases for J; bases not matched to a gene: 11. In DNA, the CDR3 is TGCAGTGCTAGACCCATCGGACAGGGTTTCCCCTACGAGCAGTACTTC. Its protein is CSARPIGQGFPYEQYF.

The rearrangement links TRBV20-1 to TRBJ1-1; perhaps TRBD1 as D (5 bases). The germline CDR1 and CDR2 sequences are DFQATT and SNEGSKA (reference sequence). The CDR3 consists of 13 residues. V lost 0 bases and J 4 bases, leaving 9 bases between the germline ends. The CDR3 loop is CSARELGTTEAFF. In DNA form, the CDR3 reads TGCAGTGCTAGAGAGCTGGGGACCACTGAAGCTTTCTTT.

The rearrangement uses TRBV5-1 and TRBJ1-1; D remains ambiguous. In germline, CDR1 is SGHRS, CDR2 YFSETQ. The CDR3 is 13 amino acids. The germline V and J ends were trimmed by 1 base and 2 bases, with 6 bases remaining between them. CDR3 nucleotide sequence: TGCGCCAGCAGCTTGTTTTATAACACTGAAGCTTTCTTT. Amino acids: CASSLFYNTEAFF.

DNA for the CDR3: TGTGCTAGTGGTTCCCCCCAGCAGGGCTCTCACGAGCAGTACTTC. Its protein product is CASGSPQQGSHEQYF. This chain links TRBV12-5 with TRBJ2-7, with D possibly being TRBD1 (5 bases). This CDR3 comprises 15 residues. The germline CDR1 and CDR2 sequences are LGHNT and FRNRAP. V shed 4 bases and J shed 5 bases, with 18 bases lying between them.

J is TRBJ2-3 and V is TRBV13; D ambiguous. V lost 1 base and J 6 bases, leaving 5 bases between the germline ends. This CDR3 contains 12 residues. Germline assignment: CDR1 PRHDT and CDR2 FYEKMQ (reference sequence). CDR3 in DNA: TGTGCCAGCAGCTTAGCCCAGGATACGCAGTATTTT. Residues: CASSLAQDTQYF.

The rearrangement uses TRBV9 and TRBJ2-7, with 9 positions matching TRBD2. There are 15 residues in the CDR3. Germline CDR1 reads SGDLS; CDR2 reads YYNGEE. V gave up 3 bases and J gave up 1 base; unmatched junction bases: 5. The CDR3 here is CASSAQAGGSYEQYF. CDR3 DNA sequence: TGTGCCAGCAGCGCCCAAGCGGGGGGATCCTACGAGCAGTACTTC.

This chain uses TRBV3-1 with TRBJ1-1; no clear D. The CDR3 has 16 amino acids. Trimming shortened V by 3 bases and J by 3 bases, and 17 bases separated the two germline ends. Germline-derived CDR1 and CDR2 are LGHDT and YNNKEL (reference sequence). Written as DNA, the CDR3 is TGTGCCAGCAGCCAGAAAGGCCCCCTTAGGGACACTGAAGCTTTCTTT. Its protein product is CASSQKGPLRDTEAFF.

The rearrangement uses TRBV4-2 and TRBJ1-2; no firm D call. Germline values: CDR1 LGHNA, CDR2 YNFKEQ. V gave up 4 bases and J gave up 4 bases, with 10 bases separating them. This CDR3 region has 13 residues. The CDR3 sequence is CASSPKELYGYTF. Written as DNA, the CDR3 is TGTGCCAGCAGCCCAAAGGAGCTCTATGGCTACACCTTC.